The source of this T cell receptor beta chain is a study of naive CD8 T cells in extremely preterm neonates. Sequencing used immunoSEQ multiplex PCR; TCRdb keeps in-frame clones, though not all of them. The sample shows about 5,900 clones, about 98% of them seen only once. The CDR3 runs 15 residues. From germline, CDR1 is MGHRA and CDR2 YSYEKL. V was shortened by 0 bases and J by 4 bases, with 12 bases between the two germline ends. Material for sequencing was naive CD8+ T cells from blood. This TCR derives from a human donor in good health. The V gene is TRBV4-1, the J gene TRBJ2-5; a weak D match, TRBD2 (5 bases). This CDR3 reads CASSQEATGIETQYF. The DNA for the CDR3 is TGCGCCAGCAGCCAAGAGGCCACGGGGATAGAGACCCAGTACTTC.